The source of this TCR beta chain is a study of T-cell memory formation after mild COVID-19. Details on this clonotype: As yet, its antigen is unknown.

V gave up 1 base and J gave up 4 bases; unmatched junction bases: 6. The CDR3 sequence is 14 residues long. Per the germline V gene, CDR1 is DFQATT and CDR2 is SNEGSKA (reference sequence). General study findings and limits: Chiefly within CM and EM were the contracting CD4+ clones; CD8+ ones were within EMRA. A second wave expanding day 15 to 37 was CD4+-biased; contracting clones were balanced.

TCRdb re-called the 5' RACE reads with MiXCR, one entry per CDR3 protein. This sample has some 180,000 distinct CDR3 sequences; approximately 12% occur once, and the top ten carry 3% to 4%. The rearrangement uses TRBV20-1 and TRBJ2-5; TRBD1 aligns across 7 bases. The clonotype originates from a man aged 18 to 35 who had mild COVID-19 (a few samples of this study predate the infection). Cell type and time point are not known. The source material was PBMCs or a T cell subset sorted from them (not recorded which). Here the CDR3 reads CSARADRVRETQYF. The CDR3 DNA reads TGCAGTGCTAGAGCAGACAGGGTGAGAGAGACCCAGTACTTC.